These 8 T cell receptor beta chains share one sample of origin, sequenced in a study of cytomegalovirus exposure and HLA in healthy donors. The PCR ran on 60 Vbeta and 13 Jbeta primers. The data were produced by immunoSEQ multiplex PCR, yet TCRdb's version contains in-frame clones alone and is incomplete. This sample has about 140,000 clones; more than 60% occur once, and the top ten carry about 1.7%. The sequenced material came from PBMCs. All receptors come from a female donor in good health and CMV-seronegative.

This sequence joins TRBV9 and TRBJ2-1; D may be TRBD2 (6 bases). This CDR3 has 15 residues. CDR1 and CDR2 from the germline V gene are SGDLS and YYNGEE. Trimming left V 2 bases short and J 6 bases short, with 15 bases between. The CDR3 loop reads CASSVEILGGNEQFF. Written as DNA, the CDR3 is TGTGCCAGCAGCGTTGAAATACTCGGGGGCAATGAGCAGTTCTTC.

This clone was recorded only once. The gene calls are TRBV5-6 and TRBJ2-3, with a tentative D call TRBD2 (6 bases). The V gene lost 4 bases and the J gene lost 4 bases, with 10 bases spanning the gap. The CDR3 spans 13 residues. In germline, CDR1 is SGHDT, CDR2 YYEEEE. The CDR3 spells CASSPGVPDTQYF. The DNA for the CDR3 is TGTGCCAGCAGCCCGGGGGTTCCAGATACGCAGTATTTT.

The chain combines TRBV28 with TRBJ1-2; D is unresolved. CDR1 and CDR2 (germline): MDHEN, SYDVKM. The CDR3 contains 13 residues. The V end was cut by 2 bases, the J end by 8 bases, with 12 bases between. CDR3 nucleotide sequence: TGTGCCAGCAGTTTACGGGGTTCCTGCGGCTACACCTTC. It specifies CASSLRGSCGYTF.

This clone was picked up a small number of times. For the CDR3, the DNA is TGCGCCAGCAGCTTGCCGGCGGGGATCCCGTACACTGAAGCTTTCTTT. Its translation: CASSLPAGIPYTEAFF. The chain recombines TRBV5-1 with TRBJ1-1, with D hard to call. Between the trimmed V and J ends, which lost 1 base and 3 bases, there was a span of 16 bases. This CDR3 contains 16 residues. Germline V lookup: CDR1 SGHRS, CDR2 YFSETQ.

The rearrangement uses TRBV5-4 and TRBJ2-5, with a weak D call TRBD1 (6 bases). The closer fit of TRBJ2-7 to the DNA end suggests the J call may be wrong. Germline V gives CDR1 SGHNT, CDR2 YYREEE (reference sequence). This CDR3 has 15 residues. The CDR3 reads CASSSPMGQVYEQYF. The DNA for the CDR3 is TGTGCCAGCAGCAGCCCAATGGGACAAGTCTACGAGCAGTACTTC.

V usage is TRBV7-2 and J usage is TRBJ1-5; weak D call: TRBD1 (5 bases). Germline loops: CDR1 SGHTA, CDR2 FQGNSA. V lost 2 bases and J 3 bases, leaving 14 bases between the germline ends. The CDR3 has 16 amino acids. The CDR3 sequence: CASSLNGAMNNQPQHF. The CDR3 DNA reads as TGTGCCAGCAGCTTAAATGGGGCGATGAACAATCAGCCCCAGCATTTT.

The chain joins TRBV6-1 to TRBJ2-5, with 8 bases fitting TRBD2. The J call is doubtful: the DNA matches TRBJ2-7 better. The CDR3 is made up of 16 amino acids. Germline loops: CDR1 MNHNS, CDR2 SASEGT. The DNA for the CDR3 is TGTGCCAGCAGTGAAGCGGTACTAGCGGTCTCCTACGAGCAGTACTTC. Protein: CASSEAVLAVSYEQYF.

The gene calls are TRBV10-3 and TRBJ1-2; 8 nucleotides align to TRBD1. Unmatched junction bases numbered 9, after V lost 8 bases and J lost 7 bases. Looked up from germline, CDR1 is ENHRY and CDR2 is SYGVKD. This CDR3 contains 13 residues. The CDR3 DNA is TGTGCCATCGGCCCGACAGGGGCAAGTGGCTACACCTTC. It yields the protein CAIGPTGASGYTF.